The 20 T cell receptor beta chains below all came from one sample that was sequenced in a study of cytomegalovirus exposure and HLA in healthy donors. The primer mix had 60 Vbeta and 13 Jbeta primers. The protocol was immunoSEQ multiplex PCR, while the TCRdb copy is restricted to in-frame clones and leaves out a portion. This sample has about 110,000 clones, with approximately 80% found just once. Sequenced input: PBMCs. All receptors derive from a male donor in good health and CMV-seronegative.

The chain joins TRBV6-1 to TRBJ1-5, with D possibly being TRBD1 (6 bases). The germline V gene has CDR1 MNHNS and CDR2 SASEGT. This CDR3 has 15 amino acids. Trimming left V 4 bases short and J 3 bases short, with 13 bases between. In DNA, the CDR3 is TGTGCCAGCAGTGGTGGGTGGACAGCCAATCAGCCCCAGCATTTT. The encoded protein is CASSGGWTANQPQHF.

The chain links TRBV5-6 to TRBJ2-3, with a weak D call TRBD2 (5 bases). The CDR3 loop spans 15 amino acids. V was clipped by 7 bases and J by 3 bases, with 18 bases between them. CDR1 and CDR2 from the germline V gene are SGHDT and YYEEEE. CDR3 bases: TGTGCCAGCTCATCAGGAGGAGTAGGGACAGATACGCAGTATTTT. Residues: CASSSGGVGTDTQYF.

The sample holds one count of this clone. The chain carries TRBV10-1 and TRBJ2-7, with D perhaps matching TRBD1 (6 bases). V was shortened by 10 bases and J by 3 bases, with 16 bases between the two germline ends. This CDR3 comprises 13 residues. Germline V gene lookup returns CDR1 WNHNN and CDR2 SYGVQD (reference sequence). CDR3 loop: CATPTGEVYEQYF. As DNA, the CDR3 is TGCGCCACCCCGACAGGCGAAGTCTACGAGCAGTACTTC.

The rearrangement joins TRBV19 to TRBJ2-7; 7 nucleotides align to TRBD1. This CDR3 is 13 amino acids long. The germline V gene encodes CDR1 LNHDA and CDR2 SQIVND (reference sequence). Germline trimming cut 6 bases from V and 4 bases from J; bases unmatched to any gene: 6. CDR3 nucleotides: TGTGCCAGTAGCCCCGACAGGGCATACGAGCAGTACTTC. Residues: CASSPDRAYEQYF.

J is TRBJ2-1 and V is TRBV7-6; 11 nucleotides align to TRBD2. The CDR3 spans 14 residues. The junction had 2 bases not matched to a gene; V was cut back by 4 bases and J by 6 bases. Germline-derived CDR1 and CDR2 are SGHVS and FNYEAQ. The CDR3 loop is CASSSGTSGNEQFF. CDR3 DNA: TGTGCCAGCAGCTCCGGGACTAGCGGCAATGAGCAGTTCTTC.

V is TRBV7-8 and J is TRBJ1-1, with 9 bases lining up with TRBD1. CDR1 SGHVS and CDR2 FQNEAQ come from the germline V gene. The CDR3 contains 15 residues. The V segment lost 4 bases and the J segment 4 bases; nucleotides outside the gene matches: 7. CDR3 in amino acids: CASSSDRGEATEAFF. Here the CDR3 DNA reads TGTGCCAGCAGCTCGGACAGGGGTGAGGCCACTGAAGCTTTCTTT.

This chain links TRBV7-2 with TRBJ2-2; no definite D call. Per germline, CDR1 SGHTA and CDR2 FQGNSA. The ends were cut back, 2 bases at V and 4 bases at J, with 14 bases in the middle. This CDR3 has 16 amino acids. The CDR3 spells CASSLRPLTVTGELFF. CDR3 sequence (DNA): TGTGCCAGCAGCTTAAGGCCCCTCACAGTCACCGGGGAGCTGTTTTTT.

The DNA for the CDR3 is TGTGCCAGCAGCCCCTCCGACCGGGGGGATAACTATGGCTACACCTTC. Encoded protein: CASSPSDRGDNYGYTF. V is TRBV9 and J is TRBJ1-2; weak D call: TRBD1 (5 bases). Trimming left V 4 bases short and J 1 base short, with 17 bases between. Per germline, CDR1 SGDLS and CDR2 YYNGEE. The length of the CDR3 is 16 residues. Full variable domain (remainder filled in from reference TRBV9 and TRBJ1-2): DSGVTQTPKHLITATGQRVTLRCSPRSGDLSVYWYQQSLDQGLQFLIQYYNGEERAKGNILERFSAQQFPDLHSELNLSSLELGDSALYFCASSPSDRGDNYGYTFGSGTRLTVV.

This chain links TRBV9 with TRBJ2-1, with TRBD2 matching over 9 bases. The germline V gene has CDR1 SGDLS and CDR2 YYNGEE. The V and J ends lost 4 bases and 2 bases, in that order; junction bases with no gene match: 7. The CDR3 sequence is 16 residues long. This CDR3 is CASSPPGLAPYNEQFF. The CDR3 bases are TGTGCCAGCAGCCCCCCCGGACTAGCGCCCTACAATGAGCAGTTCTTC.

The J gene is TRBJ2-7, the V gene TRBV28; D is uncertain. The CDR3 loop spans 14 amino acids. Trimming left V 4 bases short and J 6 bases short, with 16 bases between. From germline, CDR1 is MDHEN and CDR2 SYDVKM. For the CDR3, the DNA is TGTGCCAGCAGTTCCCGCTCACGGTTTCGCGAGCAGTACTTC. Its translation is CASSSRSRFREQYF.

The chain combines TRBV7-9 with TRBJ2-5; 9 nucleotides agree with TRBD1. This CDR3 region has 14 residues. V lost 4 bases, J lost 5 bases, and 5 bases stayed unmatched. CDR1 and CDR2 (germline): SEHNR, FQNEAQ (reference sequence). The CDR3 sequence: CASSSQGAGETQYF. CDR3 DNA: TGTGCCAGCAGCTCACAGGGGGCCGGGGAGACCCAGTACTTC.

This sequence joins TRBV28 and TRBJ2-3; D remains ambiguous. The CDR3 sequence is 15 residues long. Germline V CDR1 and CDR2: MDHEN, SYDVKM. The V end was cut by 0 bases, the J end by 0 bases, with 7 bases between. In DNA, the CDR3 is TGTGCCAGCAGTTTATGGGCGGATAGCACAGATACGCAGTATTTT. Amino acid sequence: CASSLWADSTDTQYF.

To note about this clone: Its ends do not fully match the called genes, so a read error is possible. This sequence joins TRBV28 and TRBJ2-7; tentatively, D is TRBD1 (6 bases). Germline lookup yields CDR1 MDHEN and CDR2 SYDVKM. CDR3 length: 15 amino acids. This CDR3 is CATSRAGTNKDEQYF. The CDR3 coding sequence is TGTGCCACCAGTCGTGCCGGGACAAATAAGGACGAGCAGTACTTC.

There are a few counts of this clone. The rearrangement joins TRBV10-3 to TRBJ2-3; D remains unclear. Looked up from germline, CDR1 is ENHRY and CDR2 is SYGVKD. Trimming removed 6 bases from V and 1 base from J, with 2 bases in between. The CDR3 loop spans 11 amino acids. CDR3 protein: CAISGTDTQYF. DNA of the CDR3: TGTGCCATCAGCGGCACAGATACGCAGTATTTT.

The chain joins TRBV7-2 to TRBJ1-1, with no clear D. From germline, CDR1 is SGHTA and CDR2 FQGNSA. V was trimmed by 3 bases and J by 2 bases, leaving 4 bases between them. The CDR3 covers 12 residues. CDR3 coding DNA: TGTGCCAGCAGCTTTCCAAACACTGAAGCTTTCTTT. Amino acid sequence: CASSFPNTEAFF.

The rearrangement links TRBV28 to TRBJ2-2; D possibly corresponds to TRBD1 (5 bases). From germline, CDR1 is MDHEN and CDR2 SYDVKM. This CDR3 is 15 amino acids long. V lost 5 bases and J lost 3, with 13 bases in between. This CDR3 is CASSQPDTHTGELFF. The DNA of the CDR3 is TGTGCCAGCAGTCAACCGGACACACACACCGGGGAGCTGTTTTTT.

The chain uses TRBV5-1 and TRBJ1-4; TRBD1 aligns across 8 bases. Trimming removed 0 bases from V and 8 bases from J; junction bases left unmatched: 6. The CDR3 runs to 15 residues. Germline V lookup: CDR1 SGHRS, CDR2 YFSETQ. CDR3 residues: CASSLGTGMVEKLFF. The CDR3 coding sequence is TGCGCCAGCAGCTTGGGGACAGGGATGGTAGAAAAACTGTTTTTT.

This chain joins TRBV5-1 and TRBJ1-1; D gene uncertain. The germline gives CDR1 SGHRS, CDR2 YFSETQ. V lost 5 bases and J 2 bases, leaving 10 bases between the germline ends. This CDR3 has 13 amino acids. CDR3 nucleotide sequence: TGCGCCAGCAGGGCAGTTGCTAACACTGAAGCTTTCTTT. The encoded protein is CASRAVANTEAFF.

The table lists this clone with a count of one. The gene calls are TRBV6-1 and TRBJ1-5; 8 bases are a match to TRBD1. CDR1 is MNHNS and CDR2 is SASEGT in the germline V gene. This CDR3 has 13 amino acids. The J segment lost 7 bases and the V segment lost 7 bases, leaving 6 bases of the junction unmatched. CDR3 bases: TGTGCCAGCACCTCAGGGGGCCGACAGCCCCAGCATTTT. Translation gives CASTSGGRQPQHF.

This chain connects TRBV2 to TRBJ2-7; 7 bases are shared with TRBD2. This CDR3 spans 12 amino acids. J was trimmed by 3 bases and V by 4 bases; bases with no gene match: 0. Germline V lookup: CDR1 SNHLY, CDR2 FYNNEI. The CDR3 DNA reads TGTGCCAGCAGTGGGACTAGCTACGAGCAGTACTTC. Amino acids: CASSGTSYEQYF. Full variable domain (outside the CDR3, taken from reference TRBV2 and TRBJ2-7): EPEVTQTPSHQVTQMGQEVILRCVPISNHLYFYWYRQILGQKVEFLVSFYNNEISEKSEIFDDQFSVERPDGSNFTLKIRSTKLEDSAMYFCASSGTSYEQYFGPGTRLTVT.